Shown below are 21 T cell receptor beta chains from a single sample sequenced in a study of sequential checkpoint blockade in melanoma. The assay was immunoSEQ multiplex PCR, and TCRdb's table has in-frame clones only and misses some. Of approximately 28,000 clones in the sample, 85% to 90% were seen once. Treatment specified: randomized to nivolumab then ipilimumab (arm A) or the reverse (arm B). The specimen comprised CD8+ T cells sorted from blood (inferred from file names), sampled from a patient given nivolumab and ipilimumab in sequence. The receptors come from a human donor with melanoma.

This sequence joins TRBV7-2 and TRBJ1-1; D is unresolved. This CDR3 is built from 14 residues. CDR1 is SGHTA and CDR2 is FQGNSA in the germline V gene. Trimming took off 8 bases at V and 0 bases at J, with 13 bases between the two ends. In nucleotides, the CDR3 is TGTGCCAGCGGTTGGAGGGTCATGAACACTGAAGCTTTCTTT. It translates to CASGWRVMNTEAFF.

The rearrangement links TRBV9 to TRBJ1-2; D may be TRBD1 (5 bases). V lost 0 bases to trimming and J lost 4 bases, with 10 bases between them. The CDR3 consists of 14 residues. Germline V CDR1 and CDR2: SGDLS, YYNGEE. The CDR3 here is CASSVGWGGYGYTF. In DNA, the CDR3 is TGTGCCAGCAGCGTAGGCTGGGGGGGCTATGGCTACACCTTC.

The CDR3 is CASSQGGASTDTQYF. CDR3 bases: TGTGCCAGCAGCCAGGGGGGCGCTAGCACAGATACGCAGTATTTT. The gene calls are TRBV5-4 and TRBJ2-3; a possible D gene is TRBD1 (7 bases). Germline CDR1 is SGHNT and CDR2 is YYREEE (reference sequence). V dropped 4 bases and J dropped 0 bases, with 12 bases sitting between them. The CDR3 has 15 amino acids.

The chain has TRBV30 and TRBJ2-2, with 7 bases aligning to TRBD1. The CDR3 extends over 13 amino acids. V trimming: 4 bases; J trimming: 3 bases; junction bases outside the gene matches: 2. Germline V gene data show CDR1 as GTSNPN and CDR2 as SVGIG (reference sequence). The CDR3 DNA reads TGTGCCTGGACGGGACAGTACACCGGGGAGCTGTTTTTT. As protein: CAWTGQYTGELFF.

The chain joins TRBV5-6 to TRBJ2-7; 9 bases are a match to TRBD2. Losses at the gene ends were 5 bases for V and 2 bases for J; bases not matched to a gene: 5. Germline loops: CDR1 SGHDT, CDR2 YYEEEE. The CDR3 covers 14 residues. CDR3 sequence: CASRGTSSTYEQYV. CDR3 bases: TGTGCCAGCAGAGGGACTAGCAGCACCTACGAGCAGTACGTC.

This clone was observed a single time. The chain couples TRBV19 to TRBJ2-5; D perhaps matches TRBD1 (6 bases). The end of the DNA is better explained by TRBJ2-7, so the J call may be wrong. CDR1 is LNHDA, CDR2 SQIVND, per germline (reference sequence). The CDR3 totals 13 residues. This CDR3 reads CATSPGTSYEQYF. CDR3 bases: TGTGCCACCTCCCCCGGGACAAGCTACGAGCAGTACTTC.

This chain joins TRBV7-2 and TRBJ2-7; maybe TRBD1 (5 bases). Germline V CDR1 and CDR2: SGHTA, FQGNSA. This CDR3 is 14 amino acids long. V dropped 5 bases and J dropped 5 bases, with 16 bases sitting between them. The CDR3, as DNA: TGTGCCAGCAGCCGCCGACCAGGGTTCCACGAGCAGTACTTC. As protein: CASSRRPGFHEQYF. Supplemented by reference TRBV7-2 and TRBJ2-7, the full variable domain reads GAGVSQSPSNKVTEKGKDVELRCDPISGHTALYWYRQSLGQGLEFLIYFQGNSAPDKSGLPSDRFSAERTGGSVSTLTIQRTQQEDSAVYLCASSRRPGFHEQYFGPGTRLTVT.

The genes are TRBV28 and TRBJ2-7; possibly TRBD2 for D (6 bases). V was clipped by 3 bases and J by 2 bases, with 17 bases between them. The CDR3 runs 16 residues. Germline CDR1 is MDHEN and CDR2 is SYDVKM. As DNA, the CDR3 is TGTGCCAGCAGTTTGGGGGTGGTAGCGGTAGCCTACGAGCAGTACTTC. It translates to CASSLGVVAVAYEQYF.

The chain joins TRBV7-2 to TRBJ1-5, with 9 bases aligning to TRBD1. Germline CDR1 and CDR2: SGHTA and FQGNSA. The CDR3 is made up of 14 amino acids. J was trimmed by 5 bases and V by 1 base; bases with no gene match: 0. For the CDR3, the DNA is TGTGCCAGCAGCTTAGGGACAGGGGATCAGCCCCAGCATTTT. This gives the protein CASSLGTGDQPQHF.

This chain uses TRBV28 with TRBJ2-7; 7 bases line up with TRBD1. The germline gives CDR1 MDHEN, CDR2 SYDVKM. This CDR3 is built from 12 residues. Trimming took 6 bases from V and 5 from J; bases not matched to a gene: 4. The CDR3 DNA reads as TGTGCCAGCAGAGGGGGCGGCGACGAGCAGTACGTC. Its translation: CASRGGGDEQYV.

This chain joins TRBV25-1 and TRBJ1-1, with 8 bases aligning to TRBD1. The J segment lost 1 base and the V segment lost 4 bases, leaving 2 bases of the junction unmatched. This CDR3 is built from 14 residues. From germline, CDR1 is MGHDK and CDR2 SYGVNS. The CDR3 is CASSGTGTNTEAFF. For the CDR3, the DNA is TGTGCCAGCAGTGGGACAGGGACGAACACTGAAGCTTTCTTT.

This rearrangement joins TRBV7-2 to TRBJ2-7, with TRBD2 identical over 10 bases. In germline, CDR1 is SGHTA, CDR2 FQGNSA. The CDR3 has 16 residues. Unmatched junction bases numbered 4, after V lost 2 bases and J lost 0 bases. This CDR3 is CASSLLAGENSYEQYF. The CDR3 DNA is TGTGCCAGCAGCTTACTAGCGGGAGAGAACTCCTACGAGCAGTACTTC.

The V gene is TRBV9, the J gene TRBJ2-3; 9 bases line up with TRBD1. The CDR3 loop spans 17 amino acids. Germline V lookup: CDR1 SGDLS, CDR2 YYNGEE. After removal of 4 bases from V and 0 bases from J, the junction contained 9 bases not matched to a gene. CDR3 sequence (DNA): TGTGCCAGCAGCCCGACCGGGACAGGGATTAGCACAGATACGCAGTATTTT. Translating gives CASSPTGTGISTDTQYF.

V is TRBV6-5 and J is TRBJ2-1; 8 bases are a match to TRBD1. Trimming removed 4 bases from V and 6 bases from J; junction bases left unmatched: 2. CDR3 length equals 13 residues. Germline-derived CDR1 and CDR2 are MNHEY and SVGAGI. The CDR3 sequence: CASSWQGANEQFF. In nucleotides, the CDR3 is TGTGCCAGCAGTTGGCAGGGGGCCAATGAGCAGTTCTTC.

This clone occurred once. This chain uses TRBV7-2 with TRBJ1-5; D unresolved. Germline CDR1 is SGHTA and CDR2 is FQGNSA. Between the trimmed V and J ends, which lost 1 base and 0 bases, there was a span of 7 bases. The CDR3 extends over 15 amino acids. In DNA, the CDR3 is TGTGCCAGCAGCTTAGGAGGGTATAGCAATCAGCCCCAGCATTTT. Residues: CASSLGGYSNQPQHF.

This sequence joins TRBV19 and TRBJ1-1, with D maybe TRBD1 (6 bases). Per the germline V gene, CDR1 is LNHDA and CDR2 is SQIVND (reference sequence). The CDR3 totals 14 residues. Trimming removed 10 bases at V and 4 bases at J, with 19 bases between. CDR3: CATKPGPGVTEAFF. CDR3 coding DNA: TGTGCCACTAAACCCGGTCCAGGGGTCACTGAAGCTTTCTTT.

V is TRBV6-1 and J is TRBJ2-3, with D perhaps matching TRBD1 (5 bases). The CDR3 extends over 17 amino acids. With 0 bases removed from V and 3 bases from J, the gap between germline ends came to 16 bases. Germline values: CDR1 MNHNS, CDR2 SASEGT. The CDR3 DNA sequence: TGTGCCAGCAGTGAAGCAGTCAGGGTGTTGGGGACAGATACGCAGTATTTT. It encodes CASSEAVRVLGTDTQYF.

The rearrangement joins TRBV13 to TRBJ1-5, with D hard to call. The CDR3 has 12 residues. The V gene's germline CDR1 is PRHDT and CDR2 FYEKMQ (reference sequence). With 5 bases removed from V and 6 bases from J, the gap between germline ends came to 8 bases. Here the CDR3 reads CASSEGSQPQHF. CDR3 bases: TGTGCCAGCAGCGAAGGGAGTCAGCCCCAGCATTTT.

V usage is TRBV5-1 and J usage is TRBJ2-5; D is possibly TRBD2 (6 bases). Looked up from germline, CDR1 is SGHRS and CDR2 is YFSETQ. Trimming removed 5 bases from V and 5 bases from J, with 10 bases in between. This CDR3 contains 12 residues. The CDR3: CASRGLQETQYF. For the CDR3, the DNA is TGCGCCAGCAGGGGACTGCAGGAGACCCAGTACTTC.

V is TRBV2 and J is TRBJ2-3, with 9 bases identical to TRBD2. The CDR3 contains 15 residues. J gave up 4 bases and V 7 bases, and 9 bases lay outside the gene matches. Germline loops: CDR1 SNHLY, CDR2 FYNNEI. The CDR3 region is CASTSGAGGADTQYF. In DNA, the CDR3 is TGTGCCAGCACTTCCGGAGCGGGAGGAGCAGATACGCAGTATTTT.

This chain joins TRBV7-2 and TRBJ1-2; no definite D call. Germline-derived CDR1 and CDR2 are SGHTA and FQGNSA. Trimming cost V 0 bases and J 2 bases, with 7 bases left between them. The CDR3 totals 14 residues. CDR3: CASSLAGLNYGYTF. Written as DNA, the CDR3 is TGTGCCAGCAGCTTAGCGGGCCTGAACTATGGCTACACCTTC. Complete variable domain (other parts from reference TRBV7-2 and TRBJ1-2): GAGVSQSPSNKVTEKGKDVELRCDPISGHTALYWYRQSLGQGLEFLIYFQGNSAPDKSGLPSDRFSAERTGGSVSTLTIQRTQQEDSAVYLCASSLAGLNYGYTFGSGTRLTVV.